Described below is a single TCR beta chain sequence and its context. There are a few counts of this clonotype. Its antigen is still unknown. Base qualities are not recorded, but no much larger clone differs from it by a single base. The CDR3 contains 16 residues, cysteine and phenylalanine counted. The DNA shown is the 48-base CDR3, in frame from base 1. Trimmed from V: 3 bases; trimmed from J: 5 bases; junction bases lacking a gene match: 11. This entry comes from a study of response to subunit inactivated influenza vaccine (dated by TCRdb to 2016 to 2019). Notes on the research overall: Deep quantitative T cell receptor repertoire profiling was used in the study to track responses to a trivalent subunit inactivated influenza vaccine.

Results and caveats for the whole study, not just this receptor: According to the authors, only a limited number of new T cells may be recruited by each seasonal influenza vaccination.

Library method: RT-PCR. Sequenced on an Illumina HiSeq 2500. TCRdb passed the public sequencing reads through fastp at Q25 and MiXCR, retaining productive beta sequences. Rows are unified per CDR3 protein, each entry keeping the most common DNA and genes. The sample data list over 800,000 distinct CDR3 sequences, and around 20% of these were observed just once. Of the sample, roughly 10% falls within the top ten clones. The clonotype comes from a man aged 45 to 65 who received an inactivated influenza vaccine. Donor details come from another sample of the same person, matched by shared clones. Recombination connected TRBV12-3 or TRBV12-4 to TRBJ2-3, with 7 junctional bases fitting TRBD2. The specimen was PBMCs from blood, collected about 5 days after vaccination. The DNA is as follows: TGTGCCAGCAGTTTCGGCGGGAGCTTAGAGGGAGATACGCAGTATTTT. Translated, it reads CASSFGGSLEGDTQYF.